Sequencing of this T cell receptor beta chain was carried out in a study of cytomegalovirus exposure and HLA in healthy donors (dated by TCRdb to 2017 to 2019). The study in broad terms: According to an earlier analysis of around 600 of the donors, about 179 million T cells yielded some 120 million unique TCR beta sequences and roughly 280 Gb of sequence data. A few DR-DQ haplotypes were treated as single units for association and clustering because of strong linkage in the cohort. In addition to the first cohort of approximately 650 subjects, a separate validation cohort of about 120 different subjects was used. Roughly 300 gigabases of sequencing data and around 80 million unique TCR sequences made up an early release that covered roughly 670 HLA-typed donors. Typing coverage differed by locus: A, B, C, DRB1 and DQB1 were typed in about 620-630 donors, DQA1 in approximately 520, DPA1 in roughly 590, and DPB1 in 472. The study combined high-throughput TCR immunosequencing, statistical association of individual TCRs with disease status, and machine learning to predict cytomegalovirus infection status. Every repertoire in the discovery cohort had been generated on one and the same sequencing platform. Among about 400 genotyped donors of the cohort, an average of about 240,000 unique TCR beta nucleotide sequences was sequenced per donor, of which 15% to 20% were non-productive. Of the approximately 400 genotyped donors, 65% to 90% fell in the genetic ancestry cluster associated with self-reported Caucasian donors. To decide whether each TCR beta V gene segment behaved as functional or pseudogenic, an earlier analysis of 587 of the donors relied on high-throughput TCR beta sequencing. In the later analysis, no new phenotypic data were used to find candidate immune exposures; instead, reliance was placed on TCR beta sequences and their occurrence across donors. Donor age, sex, ethnicity and CMV serostatus were compiled alongside the repertoire data. The study profiled the T cell repertoires of fewer than 850 subjects by immunosequencing and related them to cytomegalovirus serostatus. Genome-wide SNP genotypes for about three fifths of the roughly 700 donors were used in a later genetic analysis, which treated that subset as a discovery cohort. A later analysis re-analyzed previously published TCR beta repertoires from 600 to 850 donors and added high-resolution HLA genotyping to study TCR occurrence patterns. The aim of the study was to test whether cataloging public T cell receptors could identify signatures of past pathogen exposure. HLA typing covered class I and class II loci at four-digit resolution. Points the paper makes about the study in general: Because counts were too low, about 15 rarely observed V segments, including chromosome 9 orphons, were left out of the earlier analysis of over 550 of the donors. The study gave a list of over 150 TCR beta chains associated with cytomegalovirus. The presence/absence analyses assumed that sequencing depth was roughly uniform across donors, and that assumption may not be true. The cohort was sequenced for TCR beta chains only, and without alpha or paired-chain data the features that could be detected were limited. For the cohort, immune exposure information was limited to CMV serostatus. Correlated functional status among segregating V segments might reflect linkage disequilibrium, but an unknown experimental factor could not be ruled out. In vitro tests confirmed that a few of the cytomegalovirus-associated TCR beta chains recognize cytomegalovirus antigens. Because the 87-base-pair reads could not distinguish some IMGT-functional V segments, including TRBV6-2 and TRBV6-3, those segments were excluded. In a later genetic analysis, a missense DCLRE1C variant was associated with V-gene and J-gene trimming of TCR beta chains, and the association was replicated in an independent cohort. Strong co-occurrence of HLA alleles, especially DR and DQ, made assigning TCR associations to individual alleles difficult. A cluster of highly shared sequence variants was judged likely to be a technical artifact of the sequencing pipeline. Most TCR sequences were observed very rarely across donors, whereas some public TCRs were present in many individuals. The classifier was reported to diagnose cytomegalovirus status with high specificity and sensitivity in both the original and validation cohorts. A further reported finding was that TCR beta sequences accurately predicted the HLA-A and HLA-B alleles for most subjects in the first cohort. In an earlier analysis of some 540 of the donors, most TCR beta V segments appeared in productive rearrangements about 90% or about 30% of the time, broadly matching IMGT annotations. At a false discovery rate of 0.05, a later analysis linked roughly 17,000 TCR beta sequences to specific HLA alleles. A later analysis found that TCR association rates varied across HLA loci, with DRB1 alleles showing the most associated TCRs and HLA-C alleles the fewest. It was suggested by the authors that the approach could potentially be generalized to other disease states and immunological phenotypes. Because some donors lacked HLA typing at each locus, the association tests relied only on the typed subset. A later analysis found that HLA-associated TCR beta chains were more clonally expanded and had lower generation probabilities than equally common non-associated chains. A later analysis reported that several top co-occurrence clusters appeared linked to parvovirus B19, influenza, CMV and Epstein-Barr virus. According to a later analysis, most CMV-associated TCR beta chains appeared to be HLA-restricted, and the HLA associations seemed to be driven largely by CMV exposure. According to a later genetic analysis, donors in an Asian-associated ancestry cluster had fewer N-insertions in productive TCRs than the approximately 650-donor mean.

The cohort was made up of roughly 670 healthy bone marrow donors. All cohort members were sampled while nominally healthy, although unrecorded immune exposures were likely present. The donor was CMV seropositive and was included in the group of 300 or so seropositive cohort members. Each donor provided a peripheral blood sample, and peripheral blood mononuclear cells were used for TCR beta sequencing. The Qiagen DNeasy Blood Extraction Kit was used to extract genomic DNA from the blood cell samples. This clone has only one observation. It lacks a known antigen. Base qualities are not recorded, but no much larger clone differs from it by a single base. Library preparation employed the immunoSEQ multiplex PCR assay. A mixture of 60 forward primers for TCR Vbeta segments and 13 reverse primers for TCR Jbeta segments was used in the multiplex PCR. A multiplex PCR assay on genomic DNA amplified the CDR3 region of rearranged TCR beta genes. On the Illumina HiSeq System, the amplified TCR beta libraries were sequenced as 87-base-pair reads. Per the source publication's procedure: A later analysis tallied tens of millions of unique TCR beta chains across the 700 or so repertoires, and about 10 million of those chains were shared by two or more donors. Raw reads were error-corrected and collapsed into unique sequences by a nearest-neighbor algorithm in which closely related sequences were merged to remove PCR and sequencing errors. Alignment of CDR3 sequences to IMGT reference sequences was used to assign V, D and J gene segments. Each retained sequence needed at least a six-nucleotide match to both a V gene segment and a J gene segment. A rearrangement counted as productive if the CDR3 had no stop codons and remained in frame with V and J, and every other rearrangement counted as non-productive. CDR3 was defined according to IMGT convention as the region running from the second conserved V-encoded cysteine to the conserved J-encoded phenylalanine. The earlier analysis of approximately 500 of the donors excluded sequences that lacked an unambiguous match to a single V gene segment. In an earlier analysis of approximately 610 of the donors, V segments were called functional above 56.7% productive rearrangements and were called segregating when the between-donor standard deviation exceeded 5%. A statistical classification framework was developed to diagnose cytomegalovirus status using the catalog of TCR beta chain sequences. A later analysis assigned V and J genes by comparing TCR nucleotide sequences with IMGT/GENE-DB human TR gene sequences. In a later analysis, CDR3 sequences and most-parsimonious VDJ recombination scenarios were assigned using the TCRdist pipeline. In a later analysis, every TCR beta chain was defined by the combination of its CDR3 amino acid sequence and its V-gene family, and reads without a unique V-gene family were dropped. To address suspected cross-contamination and a sequencing artifact, a later analysis removed roughly 580 highly shared, low-generation-probability nucleotide sequences. In a later analysis, a clonal expansion index was calculated for each public chain from normalized within-repertoire ranks of inferred template counts. Generation probabilities in a later analysis came from a VDJ recombination model fitted to out-of-frame rearrangements, and those results were checked against IGoR. In a later analysis, hypergeometric tests were used to score TCR-TCR, TCR-HLA and TCR-CMV co-occurrence, with a repertoire-size bias correction applied to TCR pairs. A later analysis estimated false discovery rates by permuting HLA or CMV assignments 20 times. In a later analysis, co-occurring TCRs were grouped with DBSCAN, and TCRdist sequence similarity was added when clustering was performed within HLA-allele-positive subsets. Repertoires with fewer than 30,000 or more than 120,000 public chains were left out of co-occurrence clustering, as were four to six repertoires with anomalous nucleotide sharing. In its TCRdb copy, this immuneACCESS table keeps in-frame sequences only and misses some clones. Where compared with another copy, unresolved V genes explain less than half of these, and the others have no known cause. From that table come the V and J calls and clone size; the DNA was used to work out D and trimming. This sample is represented by 90,000 to 120,000 clones; approximately 79% of them were singletons. 12% to 15% of the sample is taken by the ten largest.

Trimming accounts for 4 bases at V and 8 bases at J, while the number of junction bases matched to no gene is 9. The CDR3 holds 15 amino acids from the cysteine to the phenylalanine. Only the CDR3 part of the read is kept: 45 bases, read in frame from the first base. Via the germline V gene (reference sequence), CDR1 is LNHDA and CDR2 SQIVND. The sequencing input was PBMCs. The source is a woman aged 40 to 50 in good health and CMV-seropositive. The chain uses TRBV19 and TRBJ2-1; 9 nucleotides in the junction match TRBD1. The CDR3 protein sequence reads: CASSKLPGQGDEQFF. The base sequence is TGTGCCAGTAGTAAGCTACCGGGACAGGGCGATGAGCAGTTCTTC.